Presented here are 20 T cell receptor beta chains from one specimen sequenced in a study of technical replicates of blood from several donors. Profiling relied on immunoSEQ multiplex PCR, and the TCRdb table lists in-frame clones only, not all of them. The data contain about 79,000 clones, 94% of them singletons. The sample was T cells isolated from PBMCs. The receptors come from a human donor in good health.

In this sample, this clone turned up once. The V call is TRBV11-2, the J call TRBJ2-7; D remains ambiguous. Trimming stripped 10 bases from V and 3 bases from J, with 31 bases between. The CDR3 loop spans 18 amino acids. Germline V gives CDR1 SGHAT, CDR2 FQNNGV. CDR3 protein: CATCESVQLQTNVYEQYF. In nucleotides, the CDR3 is TGTGCCACTTGCGAATCTGTCCAACTCCAAACGAACGTCTACGAGCAGTACTTC.

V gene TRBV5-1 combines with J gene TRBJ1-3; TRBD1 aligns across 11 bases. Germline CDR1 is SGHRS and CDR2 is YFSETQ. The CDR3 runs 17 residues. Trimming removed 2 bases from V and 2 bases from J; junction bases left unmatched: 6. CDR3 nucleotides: TGCGCCAGCAGCTTCCATCAGGGACAGGGGGCTGGAAACACCATATATTTT. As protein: CASSFHQGQGAGNTIYF.

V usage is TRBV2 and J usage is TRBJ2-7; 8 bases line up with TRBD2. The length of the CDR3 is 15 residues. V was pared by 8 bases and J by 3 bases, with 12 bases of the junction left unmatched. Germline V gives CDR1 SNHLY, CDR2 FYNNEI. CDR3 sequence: CASRGGLPLGYEQYF. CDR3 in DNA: TGTGCCAGCCGGGGGGGCCTCCCCCTGGGCTACGAGCAGTACTTC.

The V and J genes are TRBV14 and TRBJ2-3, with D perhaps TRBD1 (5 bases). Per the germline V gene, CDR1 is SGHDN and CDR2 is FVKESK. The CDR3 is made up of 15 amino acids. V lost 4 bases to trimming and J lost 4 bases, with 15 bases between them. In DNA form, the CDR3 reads TGTGCCAGCAGCCCAGGGCCCCATGGCGCAGATACGCAGTATTTT. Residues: CASSPGPHGADTQYF.

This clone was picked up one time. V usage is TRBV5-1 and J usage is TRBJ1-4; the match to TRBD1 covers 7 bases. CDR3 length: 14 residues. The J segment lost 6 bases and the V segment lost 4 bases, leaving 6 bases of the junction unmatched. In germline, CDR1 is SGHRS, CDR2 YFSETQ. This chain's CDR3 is CASSRGQRDEKLFF. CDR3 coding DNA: TGCGCCAGCAGCCGGGGACAGCGAGATGAAAAACTGTTTTTT.

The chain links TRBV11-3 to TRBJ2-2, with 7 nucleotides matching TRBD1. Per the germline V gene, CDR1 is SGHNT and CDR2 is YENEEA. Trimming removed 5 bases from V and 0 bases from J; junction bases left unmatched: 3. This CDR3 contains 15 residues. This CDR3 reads CASSATGTNTGELFF. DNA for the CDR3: TGTGCCAGCAGCGCGACAGGGACGAACACCGGGGAGCTGTTTTTT.

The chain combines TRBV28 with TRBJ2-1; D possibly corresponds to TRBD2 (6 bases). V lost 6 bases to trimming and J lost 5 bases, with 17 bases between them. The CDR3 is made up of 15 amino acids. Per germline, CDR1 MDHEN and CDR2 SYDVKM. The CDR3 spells CASSDGTLRHNEQFF. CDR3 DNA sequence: TGTGCCAGCAGCGACGGGACTCTACGTCACAATGAGCAGTTCTTC.

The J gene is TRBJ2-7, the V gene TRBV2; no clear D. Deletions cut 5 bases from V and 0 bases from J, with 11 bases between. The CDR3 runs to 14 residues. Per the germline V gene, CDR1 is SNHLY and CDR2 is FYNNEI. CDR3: CASSSDMNSYEQYF. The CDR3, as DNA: TGTGCCAGCAGTTCCGACATGAACTCCTACGAGCAGTACTTC.

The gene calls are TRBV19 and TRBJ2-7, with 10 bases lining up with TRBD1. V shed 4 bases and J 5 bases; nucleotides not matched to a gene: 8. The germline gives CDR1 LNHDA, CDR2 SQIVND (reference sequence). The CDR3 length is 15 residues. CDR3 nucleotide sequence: TGTGCCAGTAGTACACCGGGACAGGGGAGGGACGAGCAGTACTTC. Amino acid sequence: CASSTPGQGRDEQYF.

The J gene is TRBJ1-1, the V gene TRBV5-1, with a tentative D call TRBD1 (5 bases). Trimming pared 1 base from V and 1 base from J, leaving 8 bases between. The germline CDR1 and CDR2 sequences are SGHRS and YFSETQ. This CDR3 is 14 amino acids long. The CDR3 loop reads CASSLYQGNTEAFF. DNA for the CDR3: TGCGCCAGCAGCTTGTATCAGGGGAACACTGAAGCTTTCTTT.

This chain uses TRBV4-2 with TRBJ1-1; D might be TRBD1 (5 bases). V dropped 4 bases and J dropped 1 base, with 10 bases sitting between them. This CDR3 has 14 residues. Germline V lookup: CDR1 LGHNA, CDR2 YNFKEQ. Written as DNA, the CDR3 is TGTGCCAGCAGCCCTCCAACAGGGAACACTGAAGCTTTCTTT. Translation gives CASSPPTGNTEAFF.

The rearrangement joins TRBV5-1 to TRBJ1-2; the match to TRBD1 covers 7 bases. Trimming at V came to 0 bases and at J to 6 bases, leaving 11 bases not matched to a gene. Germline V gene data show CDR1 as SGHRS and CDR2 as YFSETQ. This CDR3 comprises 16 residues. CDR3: CASSLGGVGGGDGYTF. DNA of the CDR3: TGCGCCAGCAGCTTGGGCGGTGTCGGAGGGGGCGATGGCTACACCTTC.

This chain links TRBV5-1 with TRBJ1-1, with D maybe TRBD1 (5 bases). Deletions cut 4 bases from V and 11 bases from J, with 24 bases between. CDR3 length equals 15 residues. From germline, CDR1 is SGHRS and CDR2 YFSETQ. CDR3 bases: TGCGCCAGCAGCCAACAGGTTGACTTGACTCGGAACGCTTTCTTT. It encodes CASSQQVDLTRNAFF.

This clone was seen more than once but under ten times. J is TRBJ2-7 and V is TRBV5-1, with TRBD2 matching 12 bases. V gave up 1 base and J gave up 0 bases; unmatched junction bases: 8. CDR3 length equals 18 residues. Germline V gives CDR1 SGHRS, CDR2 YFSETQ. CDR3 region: CASSLPELAGGFSYEQYF. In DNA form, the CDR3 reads TGCGCCAGCAGCTTGCCCGAACTAGCGGGGGGATTCTCCTACGAGCAGTACTTC.

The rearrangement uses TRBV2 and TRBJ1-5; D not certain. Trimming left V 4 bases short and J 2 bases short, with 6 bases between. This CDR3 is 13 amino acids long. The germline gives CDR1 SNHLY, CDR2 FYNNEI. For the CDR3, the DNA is TGTGCCAGCAGTGTGGAGCGCAATCAGCCCCAGCATTTT. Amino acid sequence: CASSVERNQPQHF. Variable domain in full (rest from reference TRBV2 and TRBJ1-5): EPEVTQTPSHQVTQMGQEVILRCVPISNHLYFYWYRQILGQKVEFLVSFYNNEISEKSEIFDDQFSVERPDGSNFTLKIRSTKLEDSAMYFCASSVERNQPQHFGDGTRLSIL.

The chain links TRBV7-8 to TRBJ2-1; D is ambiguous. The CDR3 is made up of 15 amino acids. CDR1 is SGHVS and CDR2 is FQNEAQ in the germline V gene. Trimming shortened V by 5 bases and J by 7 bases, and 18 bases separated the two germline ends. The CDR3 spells CASSGTRSVRNEQFF. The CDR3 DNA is TGTGCCAGCAGCGGAACGAGGTCAGTGCGGAATGAGCAGTTCTTC.

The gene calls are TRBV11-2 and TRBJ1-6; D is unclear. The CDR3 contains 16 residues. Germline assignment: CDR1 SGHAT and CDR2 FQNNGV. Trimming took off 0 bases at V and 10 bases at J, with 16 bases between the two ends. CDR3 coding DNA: TGTGCCAGCAGCTTAGAAAGAGGCGGGAGAGGATCACCCCTCCACTTT. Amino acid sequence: CASSLERGGRGSPLHF.

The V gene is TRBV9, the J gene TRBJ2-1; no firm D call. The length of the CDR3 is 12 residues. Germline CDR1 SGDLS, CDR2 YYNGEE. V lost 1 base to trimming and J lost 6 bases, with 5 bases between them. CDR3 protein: CASSVNGNEQFF. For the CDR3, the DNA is TGTGCCAGCAGCGTAAACGGCAATGAGCAGTTCTTC.

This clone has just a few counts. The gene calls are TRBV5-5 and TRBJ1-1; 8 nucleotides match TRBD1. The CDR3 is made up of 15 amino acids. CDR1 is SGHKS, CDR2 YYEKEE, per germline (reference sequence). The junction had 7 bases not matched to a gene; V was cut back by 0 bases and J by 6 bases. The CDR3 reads CASSLAAGTGPEAFF. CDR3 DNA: TGTGCCAGCAGCTTGGCCGCCGGGACAGGTCCTGAAGCTTTCTTT.

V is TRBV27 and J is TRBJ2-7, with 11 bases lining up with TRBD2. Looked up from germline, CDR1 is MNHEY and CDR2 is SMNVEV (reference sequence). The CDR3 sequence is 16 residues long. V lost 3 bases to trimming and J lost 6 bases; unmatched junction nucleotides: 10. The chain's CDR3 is CASSFSRLAGKGEQYF. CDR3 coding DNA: TGTGCCAGCAGTTTTTCCAGACTAGCGGGAAAGGGCGAGCAGTACTTC.